A selection of T cell receptor beta chains follows, all from one sample in a study of blood T cell repertoires in COVID-19. Sequencing was performed with immunoSEQ multiplex PCR; in TCRdb, only in-frame clones are kept and a portion is missing. The sample contains under 85,000 clones, less than 90% of which appear only once. The source material was peripheral blood. These receptors all stem from a man between 50 and 59 years old with acute or convalescent COVID-19. The CDR3 runs from the conserved cysteine through the conserved F or W. The D gene is left open where the match is weak. Size is omitted from some rows. Given values are once, few, many or a class for expanded clones.

clone_size,j_call,d_call,v_call,cdr3_aa,cdr3_nt
-,TRBJ1-1,TRBD1,TRBV10-3,CAISPTGVSEAFF,TGTGCCATCAGTCCTACAGGGGTGTCTGAAGCTTTCTTT
-,TRBJ2-1,TRBD2,TRBV11-2,CASSARAGASYNEQFF,TGTGCCAGCAGCGCTCGGGCGGGAGCTTCCTACAATGAGCAGTTCTTC
-,TRBJ2-1,TRBD1,TRBV6-5,CASSPRDRAYNEQFF,TGTGCCAGCAGTCCACGGGACAGGGCCTACAATGAGCAGTTCTTC
once,TRBJ1-1,-,TRBV7-9,CASSLPYNPTGINTEAFF,TGTGCCAGCAGCTTACCCTATAACCCTACAGGGATAAACACTGAAGCTTTCTTT
-,TRBJ2-7,-,TRBV5-8,CASSPGSPADYEQYF,TGTGCCAGCAGCCCGGGGAGCCCGGCCGACTACGAGCAGTACTTC
once,TRBJ1-5,-,TRBV7-2,CASSLQYNQPQHF,TGTGCCAGCAGCTTACAGTATAATCAGCCCCAGCATTTT
-,TRBJ1-4,TRBD1,TRBV6-5,CASSLDRGNEKLFF,TGTGCCAGCAGTTTGGACAGGGGGAATGAAAAACTGTTTTTT
few,TRBJ2-2,TRBD2,TRBV7-9,CASSKQLAGVTGELFF,TGTGCCAGCAGCAAGCAACTAGCGGGAGTTACCGGGGAGCTGTTTTTT
-,TRBJ1-5,-,TRBV3-1/TRBV3-2,CASSSGTSGTRPQHF,TGTGCCAGCAGCTCGGGGACATCCGGGACCCGGCCCCAGCATTTT
-,TRBJ1-2,-,TRBV18,CASSPLPGSNYGYTF,TGTGCCAGCTCACCATTACCGGGATCTAACTATGGCTACACCTTC
-,TRBJ1-6,TRBD1,TRBV27,CASSPRDRGNNSPLHF,TGTGCCAGCAGTCCCCGGGACAGGGGAAACAATTCACCCCTCCACTTT
few,TRBJ2-1,-,TRBV28,CASSLISGYNEQFF,TGTGCCAGCAGTTTAATTTCAGGCTACAATGAGCAGTTCTTC
-,TRBJ2-5,-,TRBV30,CAWSQRVRETQYF,TGTGCCTGGAGTCAGAGGGTTCGGGAGACCCAGTACTTC
-,TRBJ2-7,TRBD1,TRBV28,CASSGTGLVGGYEQYF,TGTGCCAGCAGTGGGACAGGGCTGGTGGGGGGCTACGAGCAGTACTTC
-,TRBJ2-7,TRBD1,TRBV11-3,CASSSGGTGYHEQYF,TGTGCCAGCAGCAGCGGTGGGACAGGGTACCACGAGCAGTACTTC
-,TRBJ1-5,-,TRBV6-2/TRBV6-3,CASSYGGKYQPQHF,TGTGCCAGCAGTTACGGAGGAAAGTATCAGCCCCAGCATTTT
-,TRBJ2-3,-,TRBV13,CASSFQGSTDTQYF,TGTGCCAGCAGCTTCCAGGGTTCCACAGATACGCAGTATTTT
-,TRBJ1-2,-,TRBV30,CAQLWGRGDYGYTF,TGTGCCCAACTATGGGGCAGGGGAGACTATGGCTACACCTTC
-,TRBJ2-7,TRBD1,TRBV11-3,CASSLGQRGLWEQYF,TGTGCCAGCAGCTTGGGACAGCGTGGCCTGTGGGAGCAGTACTTC
-,TRBJ1-1,TRBD1,TRBV7-9,CASSIRGQGATEAFF,TGTGCCAGCAGTATACGGGGACAGGGGGCCACTGAAGCTTTCTTT
few,TRBJ2-7,TRBD1,TRBV4-3,CASSQGRGSYEQYF,TGCGCCAGCAGCCAGGGCAGGGGGTCCTACGAGCAGTACTTC
-,TRBJ1-5,-,TRBV11-2,CASSLGQSNQPQHF,TGTGCCAGCAGCTTAGGTCAGAGCAATCAGCCCCAGCATTTT
-,TRBJ2-3,TRBD2,TRBV4-1,CASSQDYTSGYTDTQYF,TGCGCCAGCAGCCAAGATTATACTAGCGGGTACACAGATACGCAGTATTTT
-,TRBJ1-6,-,TRBV7-9,CASNSDRFPLHF,TGTGCCAGCAACTCTGACAGGTTCCCCCTCCACTTT
-,TRBJ2-7,TRBD2,TRBV7-9,CASRAREGDYEQYF,TGTGCCAGCAGGGCTCGGGAGGGAGACTACGAGCAGTACTTC
-,TRBJ1-3,-,TRBV18,CASSPGGAGNTIYF,TGTGCCAGCTCACCGGGAGGCGCCGGAAACACCATATATTTT
-,TRBJ2-6,TRBD1,TRBV5-1,CASSLTPQGAYRSGANVLTF,TGCGCCAGCAGCTTGACCCCACAGGGGGCGTATAGGTCTGGGGCCAACGTCCTGACTTTC
-,TRBJ2-5,TRBD2,TRBV3-1/TRBV3-2,CASSQGSLTSGSRKTQYF,TGTGCCAGCAGCCAAGGCTCTTTGACTAGCGGGAGCAGGAAGACCCAGTACTTC
-,TRBJ2-1,TRBD1,TRBV5-3,CARSDRDTYNEQFF,TGTGCCAGAAGTGACAGGGACACCTACAATGAGCAGTTCTTC
-,TRBJ2-1,TRBD2,TRBV19,CASSASGGREQFF,TGTGCCAGTAGTGCTAGCGGGGGGAGGGAGCAGTTCTTC
-,TRBJ1-1,-,TRBV4-2,CASSQEGAGSTEAFF,TGTGCCAGCAGCCAAGAAGGGGCGGGAAGCACTGAAGCTTTCTTT
-,TRBJ2-3,TRBD2,TRBV6-2/TRBV6-3,CASSYTHLTGTSSDTQYF,TGTGCCAGCAGTTACACACACCTTACCGGGACTAGTTCAGATACGCAGTATTTT
few,TRBJ1-1,-,TRBV7-8,CASSLKGGGLAFF,TGTGCCAGCAGCTTAAAGGGAGGAGGTTTGGCTTTCTTT
-,TRBJ1-4,-,TRBV7-9,CASGDRNNEKLFF,TGTGCCAGCGGCGACAGGAATAATGAAAAACTGTTTTTT
-,TRBJ2-7,TRBD1,TRBV29-1,CSVYGQGPVYYEQYF,TGCAGCGTTTACGGACAGGGTCCCGTTTACTACGAGCAGTACTTC
-,TRBJ1-1,-,TRBV7-3,CASSLRGLNTEAFF,TGTGCCAGCAGCTTAAGAGGGTTGAACACTGAAGCTTTCTTT
-,TRBJ2-2,TRBD2,TRBV19,CAIGLAGGNTGELFF,TGTGCCATTGGACTAGCGGGAGGCAACACCGGGGAGCTGTTTTTT
-,TRBJ2-5,-,TRBV3-1/TRBV3-2,CASSMSGVQETQYF,TGTGCCAGCAGTATGAGCGGAGTCCAAGAGACCCAGTACTTC
-,TRBJ2-7,TRBD1,TRBV5-1,CASSLAGDSAYEQYF,TGCGCCAGCAGCTTGGCCGGGGACAGCGCCTACGAGCAGTACTTC
-,TRBJ1-4,-,TRBV6-5,CASRHAWGVNEKLFF,TGTGCCAGCAGACACGCTTGGGGCGTTAATGAAAAACTGTTTTTT
few,TRBJ2-6,-,TRBV11-2,CASSLVSIRGSGANVLTF,TGTGCCAGCAGCTTAGTCTCCATTAGGGGCTCTGGGGCCAACGTCCTGACTTTC
few,TRBJ2-1,TRBD2,TRBV6-2/TRBV6-3,CASSSRLAGGGEQFF,TGTGCCAGCAGTTCAAGGCTAGCGGGAGGAGGAGAGCAGTTCTTC
-,TRBJ2-2,TRBD2,TRBV2,CASSQGLAVPGELFF,TGTGCCAGCAGCCAGGGACTAGCGGTACCCGGGGAGCTGTTTTTT
-,TRBJ1-1,-,TRBV4-1,CASSPRAPVSLGPTEAFF,TGCGCCAGCAGCCCCCGGGCCCCGGTGTCCCTGGGGCCCACTGAAGCTTTCTTT
-,TRBJ2-1,TRBD1,TRBV2,CASSADRVNEQFF,TGTGCCAGCAGTGCGGACAGGGTCAATGAGCAGTTCTTC
-,TRBJ2-3,TRBD2,TRBV6-6,CASSYGGLAGDTQYF,TGTGCCAGCAGTTACGGGGGACTAGCGGGAGATACGCAGTATTTT
-,TRBJ1-6,-,TRBV2,CAINREAGSPLHF,TGTGCCATTAACAGGGAAGCAGGTTCACCCCTCCACTTT
-,TRBJ2-7,-,TRBV18,CASSPTASFPTYEQYF,TGTGCCAGCTCACCAACAGCATCCTTTCCCACCTACGAGCAGTACTTC
once,TRBJ1-6,-,TRBV7-2,CASSSIFSSPLHF,TGTGCCAGCAGCTCAATTTTCAGTTCACCCCTCCACTTT
-,TRBJ2-7,-,TRBV4-1,CASSQVARTTYEQYF,TGCGCCAGCAGCCAAGTCGCACGAACAACCTACGAGCAGTACTTC
-,TRBJ2-2,-,TRBV21-1,CASSQGEQVNTGELFF,TGTGCCAGCAGCCAAGGGGAACAGGTGAACACCGGGGAGCTGTTTTTT
-,TRBJ1-1,-,TRBV7-9,CASRGKREPEAFF,TGTGCCAGCAGAGGTAAGAGGGAACCTGAAGCTTTCTTT
once,TRBJ2-3,-,TRBV7-8,CASSPQPSSTDTQYF,TGTGCCAGCAGCCCACAGCCGTCTAGCACAGATACGCAGTATTTT
-,TRBJ1-2,-,TRBV12-2,CASRLATRGGQGGYTF,TGTGCAAGTCGCTTAGCTACCCGGGGAGGACAGGGTGGCTACACCTTC